One T cell receptor beta chain is described in this entry. This record belongs to a study of cytomegalovirus exposure and HLA in healthy donors. It was healthy bone marrow donors who served as donors. PCR was performed using 60 Vbeta and 13 Jbeta primers. Data came from immunoSEQ multiplex PCR; TCRdb stores just in-frame clones and leaves some out. Of fewer than 250,000 clones listed, more than 65% are singletons. The specimen was PBMCs. This TCR came from a woman aged 30 to 39 in good health and CMV-seropositive.

The CDR3 region is CASSPGVTEAFF. The CDR3 coding sequence is TGTGCCAGCAGCCCAGGGGTCACTGAAGCTTTCTTT. V is TRBV11-2 and J is TRBJ1-1, with TRBD1 as a possible D gene (6 bases). The V end was cut by 5 bases, the J end by 4 bases, with 8 bases between. The CDR3 contains 12 residues. Germline-derived CDR1 and CDR2 are SGHAT and FQNNGV.